This T cell receptor (beta chain) was found in a study of blood T cells in healthy people across ages. Study-wide context: Per two T cells, about one barcoded beta molecule was captured through template switching. Findings and limits, study-wide: Researchers deemed the diversity estimates from one million T cells underestimates. Strong correlation linked observed beta diversity and percent naive T cells.

Using a J-beta primer mix together with a sample-barcoded 5' primer, a second PCR was run for roughly 7 to 11 cycles. In TCRdb, the 5' RACE reads were re-called with MiXCR into one record per CDR3 protein. The data hold hundreds of thousands of distinct CDR3 sequences, with roughly three fifths observed a single time. At least 7 million PBMCs were isolated per sample. Comment on this clonotype: The antigen is undetermined.

Germline values: CDR1 MGHDK, CDR2 SYGVNS. The CDR3 is 15 residues long. Unmatched junction bases numbered 11, after V lost 10 bases and J lost 2 bases. The chain joins TRBV25-1 to TRBJ2-3; 8 bases are shared with TRBD2. The TCR was taken from a man aged 35 to 55 in good health. The specimen sequenced was blood. The CDR3 sequence: CATTGGDSFTDTQYF. The CDR3 DNA reads TGTGCCACTACCGGGGGGGACTCCTTCACAGATACGCAGTATTTT.